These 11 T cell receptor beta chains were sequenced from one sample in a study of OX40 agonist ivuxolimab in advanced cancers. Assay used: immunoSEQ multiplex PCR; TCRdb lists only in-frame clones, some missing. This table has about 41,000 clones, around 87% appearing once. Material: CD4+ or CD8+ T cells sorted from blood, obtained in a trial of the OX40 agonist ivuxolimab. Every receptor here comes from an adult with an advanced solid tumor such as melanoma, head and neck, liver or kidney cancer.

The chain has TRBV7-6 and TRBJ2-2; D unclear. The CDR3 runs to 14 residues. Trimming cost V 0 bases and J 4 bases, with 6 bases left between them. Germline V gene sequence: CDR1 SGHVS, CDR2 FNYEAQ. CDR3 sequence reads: CASSLAGVTGELFF. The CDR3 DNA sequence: TGTGCCAGCAGCTTAGCAGGAGTCACCGGGGAGCTGTTTTTT.

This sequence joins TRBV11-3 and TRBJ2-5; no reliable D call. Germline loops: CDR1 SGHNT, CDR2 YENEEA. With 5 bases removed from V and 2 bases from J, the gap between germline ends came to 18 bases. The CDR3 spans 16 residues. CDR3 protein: CASSKDFSALQETQYF. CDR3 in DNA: TGTGCCAGCAGCAAAGACTTTTCTGCCCTACAAGAGACCCAGTACTTC.

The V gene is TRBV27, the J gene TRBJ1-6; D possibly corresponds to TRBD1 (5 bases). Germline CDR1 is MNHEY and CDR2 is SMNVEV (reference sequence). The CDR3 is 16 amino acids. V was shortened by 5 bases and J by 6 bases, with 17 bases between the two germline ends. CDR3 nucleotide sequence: TGTGCCAGCAGTATAAGGGGAGGGGTGGGTAATTCACCCCTCCACTTT. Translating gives CASSIRGGVGNSPLHF.

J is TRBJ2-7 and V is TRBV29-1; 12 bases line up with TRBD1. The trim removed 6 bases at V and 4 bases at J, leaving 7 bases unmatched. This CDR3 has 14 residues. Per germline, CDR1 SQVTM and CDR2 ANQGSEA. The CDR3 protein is CSVAPGQGAYEQYF. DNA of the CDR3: TGCAGCGTAGCTCCGGGACAGGGGGCTTACGAGCAGTACTTC.

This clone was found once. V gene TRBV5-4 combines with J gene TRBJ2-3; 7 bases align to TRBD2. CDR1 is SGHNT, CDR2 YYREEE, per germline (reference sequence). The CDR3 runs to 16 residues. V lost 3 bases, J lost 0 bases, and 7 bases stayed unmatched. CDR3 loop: CASSSFQRGSTDTQYF. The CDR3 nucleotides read TGTGCCAGCAGCTCATTCCAGCGGGGCAGCACAGATACGCAGTATTTT.

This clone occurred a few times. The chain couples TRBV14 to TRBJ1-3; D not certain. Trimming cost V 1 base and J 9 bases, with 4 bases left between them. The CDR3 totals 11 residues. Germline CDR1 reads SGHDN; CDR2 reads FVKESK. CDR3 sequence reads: CASSQGITIYF. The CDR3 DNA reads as TGTGCCAGCAGCCAAGGTATCACCATATATTTT.

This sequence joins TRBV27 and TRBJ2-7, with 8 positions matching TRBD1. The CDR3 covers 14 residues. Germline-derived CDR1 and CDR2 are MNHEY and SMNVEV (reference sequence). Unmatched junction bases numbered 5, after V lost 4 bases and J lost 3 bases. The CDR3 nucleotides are TGTGCCAGCAGTTACGGGGACAGGAACTACGAGCAGTACTTC. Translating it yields CASSYGDRNYEQYF.

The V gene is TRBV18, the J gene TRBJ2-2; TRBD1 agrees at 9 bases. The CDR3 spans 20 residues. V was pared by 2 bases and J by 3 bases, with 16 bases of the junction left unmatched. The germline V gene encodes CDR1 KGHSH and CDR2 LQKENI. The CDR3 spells CASSPAPGQGKGVDTGELFF. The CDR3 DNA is TGTGCCAGCTCACCAGCCCCGGGACAGGGAAAGGGGGTGGACACCGGGGAGCTGTTTTTT. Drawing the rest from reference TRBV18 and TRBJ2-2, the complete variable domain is NAGVMQNPRHLVRRRGQEARLRCSPMKGHSHVYWYRQLPEEGLKFMVYLQKENIIDESGMPKERFSAEFPKEGPSILRIQQVVRGDSAAYFCASSPAPGQGKGVDTGELFFGEGSRLTVL.

The DNA for the CDR3 is TGTGCCAGCAGTACCGGACAGGGAAGCTATGGCTACACCTTC. Its translation: CASSTGQGSYGYTF. The J gene is TRBJ1-2, the V gene TRBV6-1; 8 bases agree with TRBD1. The V gene's germline CDR1 is MNHNS and CDR2 SASEGT. The J segment lost 4 bases and the V segment lost 5 bases, leaving 6 bases of the junction unmatched. This CDR3 comprises 14 residues.

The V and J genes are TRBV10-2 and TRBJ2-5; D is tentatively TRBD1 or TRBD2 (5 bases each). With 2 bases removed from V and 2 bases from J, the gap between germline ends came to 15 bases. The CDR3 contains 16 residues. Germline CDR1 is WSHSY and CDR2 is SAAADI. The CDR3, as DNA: TGCGCCAGCAGTGAGGGGGGATTCGAGCATCAAGAGACCCAGTACTTC. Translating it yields CASSEGGFEHQETQYF.

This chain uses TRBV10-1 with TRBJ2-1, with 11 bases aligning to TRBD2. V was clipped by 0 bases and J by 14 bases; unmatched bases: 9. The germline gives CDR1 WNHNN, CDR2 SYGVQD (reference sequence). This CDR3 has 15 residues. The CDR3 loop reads CASSESIFIAGGEFF. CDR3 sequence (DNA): TGCGCCAGCAGTGAGTCGATCTTCATAGCGGGAGGGGAGTTCTTC.